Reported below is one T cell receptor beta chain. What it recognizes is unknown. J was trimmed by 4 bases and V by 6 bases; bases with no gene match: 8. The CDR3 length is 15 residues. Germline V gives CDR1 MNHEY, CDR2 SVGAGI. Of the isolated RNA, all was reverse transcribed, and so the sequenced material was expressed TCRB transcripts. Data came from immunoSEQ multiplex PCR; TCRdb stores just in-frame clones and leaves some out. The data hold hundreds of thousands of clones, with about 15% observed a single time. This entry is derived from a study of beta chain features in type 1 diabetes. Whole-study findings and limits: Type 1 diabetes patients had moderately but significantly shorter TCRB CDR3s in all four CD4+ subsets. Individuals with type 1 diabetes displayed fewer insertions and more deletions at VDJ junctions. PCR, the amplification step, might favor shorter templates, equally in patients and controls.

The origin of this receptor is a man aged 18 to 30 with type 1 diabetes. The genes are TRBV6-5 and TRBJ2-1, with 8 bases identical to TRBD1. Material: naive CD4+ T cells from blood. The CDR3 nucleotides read TGTGCCAGCAGCCCTCGAACAGGGGGGTACAATGAGCAGTTCTTC. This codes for CASSPRTGGYNEQFF.